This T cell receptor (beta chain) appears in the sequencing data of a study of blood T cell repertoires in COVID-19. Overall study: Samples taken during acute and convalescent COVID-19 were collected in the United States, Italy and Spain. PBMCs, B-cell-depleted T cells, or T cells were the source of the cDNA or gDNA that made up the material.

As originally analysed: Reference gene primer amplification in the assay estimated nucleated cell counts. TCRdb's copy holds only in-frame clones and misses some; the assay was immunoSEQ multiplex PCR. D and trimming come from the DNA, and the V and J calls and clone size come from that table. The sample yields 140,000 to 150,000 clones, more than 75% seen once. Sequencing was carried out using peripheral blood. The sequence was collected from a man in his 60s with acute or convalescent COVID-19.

CDR3 bases: TGTCCGGGGGGTTACGAGCAGTACTTC. Protein: CPGGYEQYF. The rearrangement uses TRBV27 and TRBJ2-7, with 7 bases identical to TRBD2. Germline assignment: CDR1 MNHEY and CDR2 SMNVEV (reference sequence). This CDR3 contains 9 residues.